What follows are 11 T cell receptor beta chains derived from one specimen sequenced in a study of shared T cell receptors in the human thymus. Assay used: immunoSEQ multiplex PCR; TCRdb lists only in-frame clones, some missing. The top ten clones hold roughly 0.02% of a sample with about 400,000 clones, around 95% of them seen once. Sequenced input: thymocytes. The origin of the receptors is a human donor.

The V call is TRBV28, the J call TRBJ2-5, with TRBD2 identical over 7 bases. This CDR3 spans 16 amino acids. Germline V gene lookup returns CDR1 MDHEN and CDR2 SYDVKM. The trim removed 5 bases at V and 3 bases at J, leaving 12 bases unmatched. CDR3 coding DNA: TGTGCCAGCAGTCTCCCTCGGACTAGAGATGAAGAGACCCAGTACTTC. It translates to CASSLPRTRDEETQYF.

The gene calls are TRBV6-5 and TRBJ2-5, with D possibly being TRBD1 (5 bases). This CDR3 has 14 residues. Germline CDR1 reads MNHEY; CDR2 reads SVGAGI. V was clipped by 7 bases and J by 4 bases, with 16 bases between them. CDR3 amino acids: CASTSTGGRETQYF. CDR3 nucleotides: TGTGCCAGCACCTCTACAGGTGGTCGAGAGACCCAGTACTTC.

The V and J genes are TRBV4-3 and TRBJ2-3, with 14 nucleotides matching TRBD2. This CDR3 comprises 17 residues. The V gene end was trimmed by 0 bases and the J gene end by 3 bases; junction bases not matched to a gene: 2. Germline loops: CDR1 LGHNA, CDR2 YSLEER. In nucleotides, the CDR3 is TGCGCCAGCAGCCAAGACTGGACTAGCGGGAGGACAGATACGCAGTATTTT. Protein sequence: CASSQDWTSGRTDTQYF.

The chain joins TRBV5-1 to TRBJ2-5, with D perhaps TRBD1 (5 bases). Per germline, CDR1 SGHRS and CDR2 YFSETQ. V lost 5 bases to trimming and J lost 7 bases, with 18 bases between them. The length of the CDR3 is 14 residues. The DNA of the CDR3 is TGCGCCAGCAGAAGGGTTGGGGCAGACGGGACCCAGTACTTC. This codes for CASRRVGADGTQYF.

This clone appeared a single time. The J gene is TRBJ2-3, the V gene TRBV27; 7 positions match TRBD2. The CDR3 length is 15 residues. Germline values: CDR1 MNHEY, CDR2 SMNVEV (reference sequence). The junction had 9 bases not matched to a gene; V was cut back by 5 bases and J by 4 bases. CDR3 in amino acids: CASSRWAGEPDTQYF. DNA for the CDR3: TGTGCCAGCAGTCGCTGGGCGGGGGAGCCAGATACGCAGTATTTT.

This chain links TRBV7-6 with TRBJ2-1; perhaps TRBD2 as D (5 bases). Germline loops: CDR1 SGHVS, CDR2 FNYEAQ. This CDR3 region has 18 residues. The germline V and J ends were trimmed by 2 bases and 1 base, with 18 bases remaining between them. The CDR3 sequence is CASSLFRDPQLSYNEQFF. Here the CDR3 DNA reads TGTGCCAGCAGCTTATTCCGGGATCCCCAATTGTCCTACAATGAGCAGTTCTTC.

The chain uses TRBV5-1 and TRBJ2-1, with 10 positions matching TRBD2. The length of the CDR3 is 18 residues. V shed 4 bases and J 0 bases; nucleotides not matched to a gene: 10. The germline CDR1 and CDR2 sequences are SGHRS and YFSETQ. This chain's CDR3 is CASSQTLAGGRSYNEQFF. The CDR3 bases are TGCGCCAGCAGCCAGACTTTAGCGGGAGGCCGCTCCTACAATGAGCAGTTCTTC.

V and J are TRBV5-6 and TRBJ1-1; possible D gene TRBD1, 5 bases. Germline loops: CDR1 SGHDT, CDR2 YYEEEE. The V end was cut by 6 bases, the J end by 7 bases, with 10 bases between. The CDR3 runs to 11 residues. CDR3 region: CASNLGGEAFF. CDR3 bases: TGTGCCAGCAACCTGGGGGGTGAAGCTTTCTTT.

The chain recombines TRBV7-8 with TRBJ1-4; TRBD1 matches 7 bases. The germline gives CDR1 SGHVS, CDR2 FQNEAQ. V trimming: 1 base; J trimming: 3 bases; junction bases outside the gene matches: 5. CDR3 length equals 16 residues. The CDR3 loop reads CASSLGMGQPNEKLFF. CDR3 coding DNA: TGTGCCAGCAGCTTAGGAATGGGACAGCCTAATGAAAAACTGTTTTTT. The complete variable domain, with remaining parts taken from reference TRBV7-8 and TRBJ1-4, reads GAGVSQSPRYKVAKRGQDVALRCDPISGHVSLFWYQQALGQGPEFLTYFQNEAQLDKSGLPSDRFFAERPEGSVSTLKIQRTQQEDSAVYLCASSLGMGQPNEKLFFGSGTQLSVL.

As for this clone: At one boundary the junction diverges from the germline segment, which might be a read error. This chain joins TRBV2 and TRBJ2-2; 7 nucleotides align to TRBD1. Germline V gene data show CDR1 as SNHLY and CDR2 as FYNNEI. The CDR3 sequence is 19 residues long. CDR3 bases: TGTGCCAGCGGTGAAGGGGGCCCAACGCCCCGCGAAAACACCGGGGAGCTGTTTTTT. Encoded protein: CASGEGGPTPRENTGELFF.

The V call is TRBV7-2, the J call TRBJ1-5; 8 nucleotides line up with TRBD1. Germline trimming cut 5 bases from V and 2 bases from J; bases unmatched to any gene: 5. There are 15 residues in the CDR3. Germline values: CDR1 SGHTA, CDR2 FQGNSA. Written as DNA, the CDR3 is TGTGCCAGCAGCCCCAACAGGGGGGGCAATCAGCCCCAGCATTTT. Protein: CASSPNRGGNQPQHF.